The sequence of this TCR beta chain was determined in a study of beta chain features in type 1 diabetes. General study results and limits: Moderate but significant shortening of TCRB CDR3s was recorded in all four CD4+ subsets from Type 1 diabetes patients. Junctions at VDJ sites from type 1 diabetes patients had fewer insertions and more deletions.

The study reverse transcribed the entire isolated RNA, so it sequenced expressed TCRB transcripts. Sequencing was performed with immunoSEQ multiplex PCR; in TCRdb, only in-frame clones are kept and a portion is missing. Counted here are approximately 170,000 clones, less than 10% occurring once; the ten biggest clones make up approximately 0.5%. This CDR3 spans 14 amino acids. J was trimmed by 2 bases and V by 4 bases; bases with no gene match: 5. Germline-derived CDR1 and CDR2 are GTSNPN and SVGIG (reference sequence). As to this clone: Its matching antigen is unknown.

The chain carries TRBV30 and TRBJ1-5; 7 nucleotides align to TRBD1. What was sequenced was central memory CD4+ T cells from blood. This clonotype was sampled from a man aged 18 to 35 with type 1 diabetes. This chain's CDR3 is CAWTRQGGNQPQHF. CDR3 bases: TGTGCCTGGACTAGACAGGGCGGCAATCAGCCCCAGCATTTT. The whole variable domain, remainder taken from reference TRBV30 and TRBJ1-5, is SQTIHQWPATLVQPVGSPLSLECTVEGTSNPNLYWYRQAAGRGLQLLFYSVGIGQISSEVPQNLSASRPQDRQFILSSKKLLLSDSGFYLCAWTRQGGNQPQHFGDGTRLSIL.